This paragraph covers one T cell receptor beta chain sequence. Its antigen is undetermined. Looked up from germline, CDR1 is SNHLY and CDR2 is FYNNEI. The length of the CDR3 is 14 residues. V lost 0 bases, J lost 6 bases, and 10 bases lay in between. TCRdb keeps only in-frame clones here, not all; method: immunoSEQ multiplex PCR. The data show approximately 25,000 clones, 94% seen once. The data were taken from a study of STAT3 mutations in large granular lymphocyte leukemia. General study findings and limits: In T-cell large granular lymphocyte leukemia, about half of patients showed multiple immunodominant subclonotypes.

The sequence came from a man in his forties with T-cell large granular lymphocyte leukemia. Some clones in this sample may be carry-over from other donors' samples. The rearrangement joins TRBV2 to TRBJ2-3; D is unclear. The sequencing sample was made of peripheral blood mononuclear cells. The CDR3 reads CASSEARVTDTQYF. CDR3 bases: TGTGCCAGCAGTGAAGCCCGCGTTACCGATACGCAGTATTTT.